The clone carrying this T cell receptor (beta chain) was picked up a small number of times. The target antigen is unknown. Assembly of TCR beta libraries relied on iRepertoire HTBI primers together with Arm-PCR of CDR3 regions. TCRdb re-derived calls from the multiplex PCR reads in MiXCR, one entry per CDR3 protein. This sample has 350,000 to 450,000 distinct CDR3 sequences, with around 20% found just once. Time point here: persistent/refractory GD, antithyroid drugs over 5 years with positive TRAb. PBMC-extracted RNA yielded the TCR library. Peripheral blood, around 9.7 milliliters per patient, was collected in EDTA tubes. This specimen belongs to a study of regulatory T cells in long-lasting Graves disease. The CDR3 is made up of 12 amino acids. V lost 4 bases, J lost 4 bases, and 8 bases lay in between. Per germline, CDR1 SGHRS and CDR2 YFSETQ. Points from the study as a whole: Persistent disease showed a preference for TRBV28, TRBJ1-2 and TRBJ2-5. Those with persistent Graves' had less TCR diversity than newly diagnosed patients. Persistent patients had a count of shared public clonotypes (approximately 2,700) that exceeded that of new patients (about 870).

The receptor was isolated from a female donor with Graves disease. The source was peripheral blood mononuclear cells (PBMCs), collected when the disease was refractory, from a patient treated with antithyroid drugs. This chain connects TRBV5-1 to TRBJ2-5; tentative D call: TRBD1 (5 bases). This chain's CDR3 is CASSTDTETQYF. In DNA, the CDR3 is TGCGCCAGCAGCACGGACACAGAGACCCAGTACTTC.